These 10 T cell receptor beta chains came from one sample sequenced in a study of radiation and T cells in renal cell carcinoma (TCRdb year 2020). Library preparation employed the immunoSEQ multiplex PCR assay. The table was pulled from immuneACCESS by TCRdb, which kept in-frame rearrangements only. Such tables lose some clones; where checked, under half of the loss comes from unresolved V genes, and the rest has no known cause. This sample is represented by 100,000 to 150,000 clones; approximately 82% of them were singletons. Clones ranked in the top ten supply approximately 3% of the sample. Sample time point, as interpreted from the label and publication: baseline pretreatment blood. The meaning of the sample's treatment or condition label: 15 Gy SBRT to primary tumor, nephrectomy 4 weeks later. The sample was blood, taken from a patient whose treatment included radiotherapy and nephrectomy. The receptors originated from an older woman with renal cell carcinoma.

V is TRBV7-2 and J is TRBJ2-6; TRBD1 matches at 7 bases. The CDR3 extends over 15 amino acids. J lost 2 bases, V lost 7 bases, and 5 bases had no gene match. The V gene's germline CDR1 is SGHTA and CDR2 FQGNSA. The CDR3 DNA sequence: TGTGCCAGCAACATAGGGGGCGCTGGGGCCAACGTCCTGACTTTC. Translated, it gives CASNIGGAGANVLTF.

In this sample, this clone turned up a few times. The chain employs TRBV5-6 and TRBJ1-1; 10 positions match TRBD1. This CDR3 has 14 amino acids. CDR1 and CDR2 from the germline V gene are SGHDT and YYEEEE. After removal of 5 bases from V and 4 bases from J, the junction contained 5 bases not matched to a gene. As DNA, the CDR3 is TGTGCCAGCAGTTACGGGACAGGGGCCACTGAAGCTTTCTTT. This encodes CASSYGTGATEAFF.

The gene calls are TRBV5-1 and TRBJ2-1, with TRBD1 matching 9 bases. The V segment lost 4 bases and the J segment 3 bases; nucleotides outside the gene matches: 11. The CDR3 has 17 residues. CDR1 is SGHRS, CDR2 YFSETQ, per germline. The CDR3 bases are TGCGCCAGCAGCCCGGGACAGGGTAATGTCGTCTACAATGAGCAGTTCTTC. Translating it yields CASSPGQGNVVYNEQFF.

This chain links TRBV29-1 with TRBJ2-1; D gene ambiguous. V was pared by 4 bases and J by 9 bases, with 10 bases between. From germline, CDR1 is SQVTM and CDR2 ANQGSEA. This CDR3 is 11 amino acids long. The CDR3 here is CSVGGGGEQFF. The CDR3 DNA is TGCAGCGTTGGAGGTGGCGGTGAGCAGTTCTTC.

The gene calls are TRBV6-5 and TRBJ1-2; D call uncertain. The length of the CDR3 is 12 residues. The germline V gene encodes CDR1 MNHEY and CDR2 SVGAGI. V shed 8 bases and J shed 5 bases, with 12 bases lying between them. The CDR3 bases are TGTGCCAGCGGGTTAGGGTTATATGGCTACACCTTC. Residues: CASGLGLYGYTF.

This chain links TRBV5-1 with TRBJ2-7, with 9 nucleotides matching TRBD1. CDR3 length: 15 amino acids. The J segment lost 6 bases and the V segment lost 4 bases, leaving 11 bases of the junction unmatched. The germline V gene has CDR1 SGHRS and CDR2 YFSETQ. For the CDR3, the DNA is TGCGCCAGCAGCCCGCCCTTGGGACAGGGCCTCGAGCAGTACTTC. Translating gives CASSPPLGQGLEQYF.

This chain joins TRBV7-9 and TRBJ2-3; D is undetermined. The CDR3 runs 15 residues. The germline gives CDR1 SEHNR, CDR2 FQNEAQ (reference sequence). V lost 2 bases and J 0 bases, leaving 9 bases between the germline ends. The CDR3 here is CASSLRPKSTDTQYF. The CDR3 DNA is TGTGCCAGCAGCTTACGACCGAAGAGCACAGATACGCAGTATTTT.

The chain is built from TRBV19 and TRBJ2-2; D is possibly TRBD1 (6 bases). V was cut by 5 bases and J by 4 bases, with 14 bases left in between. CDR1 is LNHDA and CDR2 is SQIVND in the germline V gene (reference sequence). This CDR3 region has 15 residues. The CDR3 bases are TGTGCCAGTAGTCTCGCCGGGACAATCACCGGGGAGCTGTTTTTT. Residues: CASSLAGTITGELFF.

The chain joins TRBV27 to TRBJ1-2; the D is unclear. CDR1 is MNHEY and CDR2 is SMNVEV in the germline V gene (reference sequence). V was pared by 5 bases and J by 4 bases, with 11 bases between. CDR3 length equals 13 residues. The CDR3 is CASSLTAVYGYTF. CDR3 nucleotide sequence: TGTGCCAGCAGTCTCACAGCCGTCTATGGCTACACCTTC.

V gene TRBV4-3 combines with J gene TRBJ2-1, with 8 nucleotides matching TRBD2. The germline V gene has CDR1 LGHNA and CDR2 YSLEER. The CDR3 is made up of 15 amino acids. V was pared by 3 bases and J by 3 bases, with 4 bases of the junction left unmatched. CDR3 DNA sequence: TGCGCCAGCAGCCATACTACTAGCGGCTACAATGAGCAGTTCTTC. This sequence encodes CASSHTTSGYNEQFF.